The text below deals with one T cell receptor (beta chain). The antigen remains unidentified. Prepared libraries of TCR beta cDNA carried unique molecular identifiers. T cells numbering roughly 1 to 10 million yielded cDNA molecules that totaled roughly 500,000. One entry per CDR3 protein results from TCRdb running MiXCR on the PCR reads. The data contain about 540,000 distinct CDR3 sequences, under 40% of them singletons. This entry is derived from a study of post-analysis software for immune sequencing data. For the study at large: The patients showed relapsing-remitting, secondary progressive and progressive-relapsing multiple sclerosis courses.

Study-wide points: A significant reduction in normalized Chao1 diversity was observed in multiple sclerosis patients versus controls. Strong co-clustering by F measure was evident for samples that had been prepared in the same batch. Controls had lower frequencies than patients of five TRBV segments, which included TRBV5-6, TRBV5-1 and TRBV20-1.

The CDR3 extends over 11 amino acids. V lost 7 bases and J 6 bases, leaving 11 bases between the germline ends. Germline CDR1 is DFQATT and CDR2 is SNEGSKA (reference sequence). This TCR was recovered from a girl aged 2 to 17 with multiple sclerosis. The source material was blood. The V call is TRBV20-1, the J call TRBJ2-3; D gene uncertain. The CDR3 spells CSVVFRDTQYF. The CDR3 bases are TGCAGTGTTGTATTCAGGGATACGCAGTATTTT.